A selection of T cell receptor beta chains follows, all from one sample in a study of T-cell reconstitution after alpha-beta-depleted transplantation in children. TCRdb reprocessed the PCR reads via MiXCR and lists one record per CDR3 protein. Here the sample spans 200,000 to 250,000 distinct CDR3 sequences, 9.7% being singletons. This specimen was PBMCs from the stem cell graft donor, taken from the stem cell graft. All receptors derive from a human donor who donated a stem cell graft to a child with SCID. The CDR3 runs from the conserved cysteine through the conserved F or W. Each record gives: J gene, V gene, D gene, clone size, CDR3 protein, CDR3 DNA. The D gene is left open where the match is weak. Part of the rows lack a size; the others show once, few, many or a class for expanded clones.

TRBJ1-1,TRBV6-6,NA,many,CAQVGVNEAFF,TGCGCCCAGGTCGGTGTAAATGAAGCTTTCTTT
TRBJ2-5,TRBV4-2,NA,many,CASSQEWDRRQETQYF,TGTGCCAGCAGCCAAGAATGGGATAGGAGACAAGAGACCCAGTACTTC
TRBJ1-1,TRBV9,NA,few,CASSVFPRVTEAFF,TGTGCCAGCAGCGTATTTCCCAGGGTCACTGAAGCTTTCTTT
TRBJ2-7,TRBV29-1,NA,many,CSVEGTVGSEQYF,TGCAGCGTTGAAGGTACAGTGGGCTCCGAGCAGTACTTC
TRBJ2-2,TRBV18,TRBD2,NA,CASSPKTSGYTGELFF,TGTGCCAGCTCACCAAAGACTAGCGGCTACACCGGGGAGCTGTTTTTT
TRBJ2-1,TRBV2,NA,many,CASSEGWGRGYNEQFF,TGTGCCAGCAGTGAAGGATGGGGGCGAGGGTACAATGAGCAGTTCTTC
TRBJ1-2,TRBV4-2,NA,NA,CASSQGRGQENYGYTF,TGTGCCAGCAGCCAAGGCCGAGGGCAGGAAAACTATGGCTACACCTTC
TRBJ1-1,TRBV5-1,NA,many,CASSLVSGQGTEAFF,TGCGCCAGCAGCTTGGTGTCGGGGCAGGGCACTGAAGCTTTCTTT
TRBJ1-2,TRBV27,NA,many,CASSSGGSGYGYTF,TGTGCCAGCAGCTCTGGAGGGAGCGGCTATGGCTACACCTTC
TRBJ2-7,TRBV9,TRBD1,many,CASSATGLSYEQYF,TGTGCCAGCAGCGCGACAGGGCTCTCCTACGAGCAGTACTTC
TRBJ2-5,TRBV9,NA,many,CASSVDLQETQYF,TGTGCCAGCAGCGTAGACCTACAAGAGACCCAGTACTTC
TRBJ1-2,TRBV6-2/TRBV6-3,NA,many,CASSYLGGHGYTF,TGTGCCAGCAGTTACCTCGGGGGGCATGGCTACACCTTC
TRBJ2-5,TRBV20-1,NA,many,CSALGLTGTQYF,TGCAGTGCTCTAGGCTTGACCGGGACCCAGTACTTC
TRBJ2-1,TRBV5-1,TRBD1,many,CASSWQFGTAYNEQFF,TGCGCCAGCAGCTGGCAATTCGGGACAGCCTACAATGAGCAGTTCTTC
TRBJ2-3,TRBV5-1,NA,many,CASSLGRGETDTQYF,TGCGCCAGCAGCTTGGGGAGAGGCGAGACAGATACGCAGTATTTT
TRBJ2-3,TRBV4-2,TRBD2,many,CASSPGLGMDTQYF,TGTGCCAGCAGCCCGGGACTAGGGATGGATACGCAGTATTTT
TRBJ2-5,TRBV6-5,TRBD1,many,CASSYPNRGGETQYF,TGTGCCAGCAGTTACCCGAACAGGGGCGGAGAGACCCAGTACTTC
TRBJ2-7,TRBV7-7,NA,many,CASSLDKRNPYEQYF,TGTGCCAGCAGCTTAGACAAGCGGAACCCCTACGAGCAGTACTTC
TRBJ2-4,TRBV5-1,NA,many,CASSLEGGLAKNIQYF,TGCGCCAGCAGCTTGGAGGGGGGTTTGGCCAAAAACATTCAGTACTTC
TRBJ2-3,TRBV5-1,NA,many,CASSLATAMQADTQYF,TGCGCCAGCAGCTTGGCAACGGCGATGCAGGCAGATACGCAGTATTTT
TRBJ2-1,TRBV5-1,TRBD2,many,CASGIGLAGGDEQFF,TGCGCCAGTGGCATCGGGCTAGCGGGGGGGGATGAGCAGTTCTTC
TRBJ2-7,TRBV2,TRBD2,many,CASSDRGRAKYEQYF,TGTGCCAGCAGTGACCGAGGGAGGGCCAAATACGAGCAGTACTTC
TRBJ1-3,TRBV2,NA,many,CASILQGPRSGNTIYF,TGTGCCAGCATTTTACAGGGCCCGCGCTCTGGAAACACCATATATTTT
TRBJ2-1,TRBV5-5,NA,many,CASSPPGINEQFF,TGTGCCAGCAGCCCCCCGGGCATCAATGAGCAGTTCTTC
TRBJ1-1,TRBV20-1,TRBD1,many,CSARYQTGVNTEAFF,TGCAGTGCTAGATACCAAACAGGGGTGAACACTGAAGCTTTCTTT
TRBJ2-6,TRBV5-1,TRBD1,many,CASSQDRVLAGANVLTF,TGCGCCAGCAGCCAGGACAGGGTCCTGGCTGGGGCCAACGTCCTGACTTTC
TRBJ1-4,TRBV6-1,TRBD1,many,CASRDRVEKLFF,TGTGCCAGCAGGGACAGGGTTGAAAAACTGTTTTTT
TRBJ2-3,TRBV18,TRBD2,many,CASSPPGLAGDTQYF,TGTGCCAGCTCACCCCCGGGACTAGCGGGGGATACGCAGTATTTT
TRBJ2-7,TRBV5-1,NA,NA,CASSLASGSSYVQYF,TGCGCCAGCAGCTTGGCCTCGGGGTCCAGCTACGTGCAGTACTTC
TRBJ1-1,TRBV29-1,NA,many,CSVFRGTEAFF,TGCAGCGTTTTCCGGGGCACTGAAGCTTTCTTT
TRBJ1-6,TRBV6-5,TRBD1,NA,CASSSGQGGNSPLHF,TGTGCCAGCAGTTCCGGACAGGGTGGGAATTCACCCCTCCACTTT
TRBJ1-2,TRBV9,NA,few,CASSVPAYGYTF,TGTGCCAGCAGCGTACCTGCCTATGGCTACACCTTC
TRBJ2-4,TRBV20-1,TRBD2,many,CSARGAGGNIQYF,TGCAGTGCTAGAGGTGCGGGAGGAAACATTCAGTACTTC